The text below deals with one T cell receptor (beta chain). As yet, its antigen is unknown. The V gene's germline CDR1 is SGHTA and CDR2 FQGNSA. The J segment lost 4 bases and the V segment lost 4 bases, leaving 4 bases of the junction unmatched. The CDR3 consists of 14 residues. This record comes from a study of cytomegalovirus exposure and HLA in healthy donors. Findings and limits, study-wide: The study dropped some indistinguishable V segments, TRBV6-2 and TRBV6-3 among them. Cytomegalovirus-associated TCR beta chains were listed, numbering over 150. Most TCR sequences showed up rarely, but some public TCRs showed up in many donors.

PCR amplification relied on 60 Vbeta primers (plus 13 Jbeta primers). The repertoire was sequenced with immunoSEQ multiplex PCR; TCRdb's copy has only in-frame clones and lacks some. The sample contains 150,000 to 200,000 clones, more than 60% of which appear only once. This chain uses TRBV7-2 with TRBJ2-1, with 7 nucleotides matching TRBD1. The TCR was taken from a female donor in good health and CMV-seronegative. The specimen was PBMCs. CDR3 sequence: CASSYGQAYNEQFF. CDR3 DNA: TGTGCCAGCAGCTATGGACAGGCATACAATGAGCAGTTCTTC.